The 5 T cell receptor beta chains listed next were all sequenced from one sample in a study of T-cell memory formation after mild COVID-19. One entry per CDR3 protein, called by TCRdb with MiXCR from the 5' RACE reads. Of about 320,000 distinct CDR3 sequences listed, roughly an eighth are singletons. The material sequenced was PBMCs or a T cell subset sorted from them (not recorded which). These receptors were collected from a man younger than 35 who had mild COVID-19 (a few samples of this study predate the infection). Cell type and time point are not known.

The chain recombines TRBV12-3 or TRBV12-4 with TRBJ2-7; tentatively, D is TRBD1 or TRBD2 (5 bases each). Trimming removed 4 bases at V and 4 bases at J, with 8 bases between. The CDR3 is 12 amino acids. DNA of the CDR3: TGTGCCAGCAGTTGGGACCTATACGAGCAGTACTTC. Translated, it gives CASSWDLYEQYF.

This clonotype was counted ten times or more. The chain joins TRBV7-8 to TRBJ2-5; D gene uncertain. Per germline, CDR1 SGHVS and CDR2 FQNEAQ. V shed 2 bases and J shed 13 bases, with 14 bases lying between them. The CDR3 length is 12 residues. In DNA, the CDR3 is TGTGCCAGCAGCTTATCATCCTTGGCCATGTACTTC. As protein: CASSLSSLAMYF.

The chain couples TRBV3-1 to TRBJ1-1, with TRBD1 matching 7 bases. CDR3 size: 13 residues. Trimming cost V 6 bases and J 5 bases; bases outside gene matches: 6. The germline CDR1 and CDR2 sequences are LGHDT and YNNKEL (reference sequence). CDR3 nucleotide sequence: TGTGCCAGCAGGATCAGGGGGGGGACTGAAGCTTTCTTT. This codes for CASRIRGGTEAFF.

J is TRBJ2-3 and V is TRBV12-3 or TRBV12-4; the D is unclear. The CDR3 length is 11 residues. Between the trimmed V and J ends, which lost 8 bases and 10 bases, there was a span of 13 bases. CDR3 sequence (DNA): TGTGCCAGCGGGGTCCCGCGATCGCAGTATTTT. The encoded protein is CASGVPRSQYF.

This clonotype was counted only a few times. The CDR3 region has the DNA TGTGCCAGCAGCCAAGGGCAGGGGGCAACCAATTCACCCCTCCACTTT. It codes for CASSQGQGATNSPLHF. V gene TRBV4-2 combines with J gene TRBJ1-6; 8 nucleotides align to TRBD1. Germline-derived CDR1 and CDR2 are LGHNA and YNFKEQ. Losses at the gene ends were 1 base for V and 7 bases for J; bases not matched to a gene: 6. This CDR3 region has 16 residues.